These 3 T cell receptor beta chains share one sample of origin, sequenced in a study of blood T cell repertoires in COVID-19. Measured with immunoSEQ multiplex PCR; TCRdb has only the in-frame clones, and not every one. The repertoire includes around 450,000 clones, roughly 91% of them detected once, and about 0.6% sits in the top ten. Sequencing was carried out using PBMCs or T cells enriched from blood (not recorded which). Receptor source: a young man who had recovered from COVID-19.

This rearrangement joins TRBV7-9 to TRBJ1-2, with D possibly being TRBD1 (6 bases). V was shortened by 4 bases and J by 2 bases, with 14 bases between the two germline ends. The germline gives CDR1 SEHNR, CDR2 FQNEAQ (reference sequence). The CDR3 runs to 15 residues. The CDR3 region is CASSSSLQGNYGYTF. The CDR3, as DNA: TGTGCCAGCAGCTCGAGCTTACAGGGAAACTATGGCTACACCTTC.

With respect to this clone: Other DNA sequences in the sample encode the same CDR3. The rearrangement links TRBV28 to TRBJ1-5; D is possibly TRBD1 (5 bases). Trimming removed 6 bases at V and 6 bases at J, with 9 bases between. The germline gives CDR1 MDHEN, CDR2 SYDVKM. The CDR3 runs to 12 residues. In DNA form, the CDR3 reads TGTGCCAGCAGGCAGGGTGGTCAGCCCCAGCATTTT. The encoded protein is CASRQGGQPQHF.

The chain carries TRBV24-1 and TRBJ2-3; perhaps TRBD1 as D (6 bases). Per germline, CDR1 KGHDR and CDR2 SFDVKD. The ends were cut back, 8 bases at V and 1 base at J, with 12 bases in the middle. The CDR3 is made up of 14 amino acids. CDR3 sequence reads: CATTGAEGTDTQYF. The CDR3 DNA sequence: TGTGCCACCACAGGGGCTGAGGGCACAGATACGCAGTATTTT.